This T cell receptor beta chain was documented in a study of beta chain features in type 1 diabetes. As every portion of the isolated RNA was reverse transcribed, the sequencing read expressed TCRB transcripts. TCRdb keeps only in-frame clones here, not all; method: immunoSEQ multiplex PCR. Of fewer than 650,000 clones in the sample, about 14% were seen once. Per the germline V gene, CDR1 is MNHEY and CDR2 is SVGAGI. The CDR3 contains 15 residues. After removal of 6 bases from V and 7 bases from J, the junction contained 10 bases not matched to a gene. The specimen was naive CD4+ T cells from blood. The clonotype comes from a man between 18 and 29 years old in good health. The chain is built from TRBV6-5 and TRBJ2-1, with 9 positions matching TRBD1. The CDR3 bases are TGTGCCAGCAGCCGTGGGACAGGGAGAATTAATGAGCAGTTCTTC. Its protein product is CASSRGTGRINEQFF.